One sample yielded the 5 T cell receptor beta chains listed below, sequenced in a study of T cells in pancreatic ductal adenocarcinoma. This table comes from immunoSEQ multiplex PCR, and its TCRdb copy is limited to in-frame clones, with some not included. Altogether 97,000 or so clones are present, nearly 95% being singletons, with the ten largest covering roughly 3.1%. The selected patients with pancreatic ductal adenocarcinoma had surgery but no neoadjuvant therapy. Source material: PBMCs. All receptors come from a human donor with pancreatic ductal adenocarcinoma.

This chain uses TRBV29-1 with TRBJ2-2, with TRBD2 matching over 14 bases. Germline values: CDR1 SQVTM, CDR2 ANQGSEA. V shed 4 bases, J shed 4 bases, and the junction held 5 bases outside the gene matches. CDR3 length equals 16 residues. The CDR3 DNA sequence: TGCAGCGTTGGGGGACTAGCGGGAGTTTTCACCGGGGAGCTGTTTTTT. Its translation: CSVGGLAGVFTGELFF.

The rearrangement joins TRBV5-1 to TRBJ1-1; 9 bases match TRBD1. This CDR3 comprises 14 residues. J lost 6 bases, V lost 4 bases, and 7 bases had no gene match. CDR1 and CDR2 from the germline V gene are SGHRS and YFSETQ. The DNA for the CDR3 is TGCGCCAGCAGCCTAACAACAGGGGGCTCTGAAGCTTTCTTT. Protein product: CASSLTTGGSEAFF.

The chain carries TRBV7-6 and TRBJ2-1, with a tentative D call TRBD2 (5 bases). This CDR3 is 14 amino acids long. V gave up 5 bases and J gave up 2 bases, with 10 bases separating them. Per germline, CDR1 SGHVS and CDR2 FNYEAQ. The chain's CDR3 is CASSSSATYNEQFF. In DNA, the CDR3 is TGTGCCAGCAGCAGTAGCGCCACCTACAATGAGCAGTTCTTC.

The chain has TRBV7-9 and TRBJ2-2; no clear D gene. Trimming removed 8 bases from V and 0 bases from J, with 13 bases in between. Germline V gives CDR1 SEHNR, CDR2 FQNEAQ (reference sequence). CDR3 length: 15 residues. CDR3 region: CASPKTGANTGELFF. CDR3 nucleotide sequence: TGTGCCAGCCCCAAGACGGGTGCGAACACCGGGGAGCTGTTTTTT.

V and J are TRBV6-6 and TRBJ2-7, with 7 nucleotides matching TRBD2. Losses at the gene ends were 0 bases for V and 7 bases for J; bases not matched to a gene: 12. Per the germline V gene, CDR1 is MNHNY and CDR2 is SVGAGI (reference sequence). This CDR3 is 16 amino acids long. Written as DNA, the CDR3 is TGTGCCAGCAGTTACTCGGGTGTAGCGGGTCGGGGAGAGCAGTACTTC. It translates to CASSYSGVAGRGEQYF.